Listed below are T cell receptor beta chains from one sample, sequenced in a study of T cells in tuberculosis. Only in-frame clones appear in the TCRdb table, and some are missing; sequencing was by immunoSEQ multiplex PCR. The sample records approximately 58,000 clones, roughly 87% being singletons. The source material was CD1b-GMM tetramer-negative cells sorted from PBMCs. These receptors were collected from an adult woman with latent tuberculosis. The CDR3 runs from the conserved cysteine through the conserved F or W. A D gene is named only where the DNA matches it firmly. Clone size is not always given. Where it is, it says once, few, many or a class for expanded clones.

d_gene	abundance	v_gene	j_gene	CDR3nt	CDR3aa
-	-	TRBV7-3	TRBJ2-1	TGTGCCAGCAGCTTAGAAGGTTTAGGGAGGCAGCAGTTCTTC	CASSLEGLGRQQFF
TRBD1	once	TRBV4-3	TRBJ2-5	TGCGCCAGCAGCCCAAGACTGGACAGGGGAGGTGAGACCCAGTACTTC	CASSPRLDRGGETQYF
-	once	TRBV2	TRBJ2-4	TGTGCCAACTCCTTTTGGGGGGAACGGAGCAAAAACATTCAGTACTTC	CANSFWGERSKNIQYF
TRBD1	-	TRBV7-6	TRBJ1-2	TGTGCCAGCAGCTCTGACGGGACAGGGGAACGTGGCTACACCTTC	CASSSDGTGERGYTF
-	-	TRBV2	TRBJ2-1	TGTGCCAGCAGTCCTACCGGAGGAGACTACAATGAGCAGTTCTTC	CASSPTGGDYNEQFF
-	-	TRBV29-1	TRBJ1-2	TGCAGCGTAGCCCCCAGGGGTTATGGCTATGGCTACACCTTC	CSVAPRGYGYGYTF
-	-	TRBV30	TRBJ2-7	TGTGCCTGGGGACGGGGTGACGAGCAGTACTTC	CAWGRGDEQYF
TRBD1	-	TRBV5-1	TRBJ1-5	TGCGCCAGCAGCTTGGGGGACAGAACGGGATTAGGCAATCAGCCCCAGCATTTT	CASSLGDRTGLGNQPQHF
-	-	TRBV6-1	TRBJ1-5	TGTGCCACAGGGCACAGCAATCAGCCCCAGCATTTT	CATGHSNQPQHF
TRBD1	-	TRBV7-9	TRBJ2-7	TGTGCCAGCAGGGACGACAGGGTCATCTCCTACGAGCAGTACTTC	CASRDDRVISYEQYF
-	-	TRBV7-9	TRBJ1-2	TGTGCCAGCAGCTTCTCCGACAGTACTTTTTATGGCTACACCTTC	CASSFSDSTFYGYTF
TRBD1	-	TRBV2	TRBJ1-3	TGTGCCAGCAGTCGACAGGGGGCTGGTGGAAACACCATATATTTT	CASSRQGAGGNTIYF
TRBD2	-	TRBV7-2	TRBJ2-2	TGTGCCAGCAGCAGAATGGCGGGACTACTTAACACCGGGGAGCTGTTTTTT	CASSRMAGLLNTGELFF
TRBD1	once	TRBV2	TRBJ2-7	TGTGCCAGCAGTCGTTTCTCAGGGGGCGGGTCGTACGAGCAGTACTTC	CASSRFSGGGSYEQYF
TRBD1	-	TRBV27	TRBJ2-1	TGTGCCAGCAGCCACGGACAGGGGAGGATAACCCTCTACAATGAGCAGTTCTTC	CASSHGQGRITLYNEQFF
TRBD1	-	TRBV5-4	TRBJ1-1	TGTGCCAGCAGCTTGCAAGGGGGCGGCACTGAAGCTTTCTTT	CASSLQGGGTEAFF
TRBD2	-	TRBV7-3	TRBJ2-3	TGTGCCAGCTCGAGGCTAGCGGGAGTGAAAGATACGCAGTATTTT	CASSRLAGVKDTQYF
-	-	TRBV21-1	TRBJ1-2	TGTGCCAGCAGCAAAACCACAGGGATAGCTAACTATGGCTACACCTTC	CASSKTTGIANYGYTF
-	-	TRBV7-2	TRBJ2-1	TGTGCCAGCAGCCCAAACCCGGACTCCGTATACAATGAGCAGTTCTTC	CASSPNPDSVYNEQFF
TRBD2	once	TRBV5-1	TRBJ2-5	TGCGCCAGCACTACACTAGCGGGGGGCGGGGAGACCCAGTACTTC	CASTTLAGGGETQYF
TRBD2	-	TRBV6-4	TRBJ2-3	TGTGCCAGCAGTGAGGGACTAGCGGGAGATACGCAGTATTTT	CASSEGLAGDTQYF
-	few	TRBV4-3	TRBJ2-6	TGCGCCAGCAGCCAGGTACAGGGTACTGGGGCCAACGTCCTGACTTTC	CASSQVQGTGANVLTF
-	-	TRBV27	TRBJ1-3	TGTGCCAGCAGTCCTTACGAACCAGGGGCTGGAAACACCATATATTTT	CASSPYEPGAGNTIYF
-	-	TRBV6-1	TRBJ2-3	TGTGCCAGCGCTAGGACACCTAACACAGATACGCAGTATTTT	CASARTPNTDTQYF
TRBD1	-	TRBV5-5	TRBJ2-7	TGTGCCAGCAGCTTGCGGACAGGGAATTACGAGCAGTACTTC	CASSLRTGNYEQYF
TRBD1	-	TRBV2	TRBJ1-2	TGTGCCAGCGGTGATGGGTCCGGGACAGGGTATGGCGGCTACACCTTC	CASGDGSGTGYGGYTF